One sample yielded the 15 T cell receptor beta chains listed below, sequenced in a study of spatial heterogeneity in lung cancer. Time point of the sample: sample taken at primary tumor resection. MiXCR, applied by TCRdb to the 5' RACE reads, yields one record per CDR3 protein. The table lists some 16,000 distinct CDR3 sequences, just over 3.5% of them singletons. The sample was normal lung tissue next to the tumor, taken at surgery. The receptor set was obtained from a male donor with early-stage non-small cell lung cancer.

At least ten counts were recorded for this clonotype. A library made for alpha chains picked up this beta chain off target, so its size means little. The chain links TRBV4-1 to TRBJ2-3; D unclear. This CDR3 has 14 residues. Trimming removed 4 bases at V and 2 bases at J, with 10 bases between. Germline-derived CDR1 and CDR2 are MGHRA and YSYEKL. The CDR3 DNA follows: TGCGCCAGCAGCCTCTCGGCCCACACAGATACGCAGTATTTT. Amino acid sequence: CASSLSAHTDTQYF.

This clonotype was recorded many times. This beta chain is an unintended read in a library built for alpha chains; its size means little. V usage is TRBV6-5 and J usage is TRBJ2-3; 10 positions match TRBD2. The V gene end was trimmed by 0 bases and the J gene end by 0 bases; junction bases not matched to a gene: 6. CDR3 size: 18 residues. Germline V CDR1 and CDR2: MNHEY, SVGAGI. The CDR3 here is CASSYSVLAGASTDTQYF. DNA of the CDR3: TGTGCCAGCAGTTACTCGGTCCTAGCGGGAGCGAGCACAGATACGCAGTATTTT.

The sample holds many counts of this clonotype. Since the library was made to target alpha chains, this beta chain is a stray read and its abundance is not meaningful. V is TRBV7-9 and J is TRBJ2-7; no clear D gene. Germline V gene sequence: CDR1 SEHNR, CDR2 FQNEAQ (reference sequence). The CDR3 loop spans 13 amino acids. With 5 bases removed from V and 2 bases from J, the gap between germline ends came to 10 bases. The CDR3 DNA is TGTGCCAGCAGCACTTACTCGGCCTACGAGCAGTACTTC. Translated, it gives CASSTYSAYEQYF. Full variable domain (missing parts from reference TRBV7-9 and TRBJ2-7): DTGVSQNPRHKITKRGQNVTFRCDPISEHNRLYWYRQTLGQGPEFLTYFQNEAQLEKSRLLSDRFSAERPKGSFSTLEIQRTEQGDSAMYLCASSTYSAYEQYFGPGTRLTVT.

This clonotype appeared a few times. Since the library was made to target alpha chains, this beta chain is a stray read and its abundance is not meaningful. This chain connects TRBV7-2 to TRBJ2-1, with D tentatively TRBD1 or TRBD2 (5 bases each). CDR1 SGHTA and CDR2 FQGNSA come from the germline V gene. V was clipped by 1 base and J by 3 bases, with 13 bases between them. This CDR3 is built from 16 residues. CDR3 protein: CASSLEGTAGYNEQFF. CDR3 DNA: TGTGCCAGCAGCTTAGAGGGGACCGCGGGCTACAATGAGCAGTTCTTC.

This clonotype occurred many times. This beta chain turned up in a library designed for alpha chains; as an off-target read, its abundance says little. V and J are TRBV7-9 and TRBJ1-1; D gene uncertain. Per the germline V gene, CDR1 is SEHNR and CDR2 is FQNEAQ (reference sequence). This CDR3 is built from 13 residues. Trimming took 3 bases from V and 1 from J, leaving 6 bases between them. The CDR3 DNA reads TGTGCCAGCAGCTTTGTGGAGAACACTGAAGCTTTCTTT. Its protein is CASSFVENTEAFF.

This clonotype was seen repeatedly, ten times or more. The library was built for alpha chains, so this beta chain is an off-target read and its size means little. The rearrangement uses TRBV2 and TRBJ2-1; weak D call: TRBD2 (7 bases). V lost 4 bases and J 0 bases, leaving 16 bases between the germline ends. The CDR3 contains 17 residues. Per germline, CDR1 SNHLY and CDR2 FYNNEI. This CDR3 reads CASSVGGGHLSYNEQFF. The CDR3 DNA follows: TGTGCCAGCAGTGTGGGGGGGGGACACCTCTCCTACAATGAGCAGTTCTTC. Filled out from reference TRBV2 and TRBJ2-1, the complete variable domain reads EPEVTQTPSHQVTQMGQEVILRCVPISNHLYFYWYRQILGQKVEFLVSFYNNEISEKSEIFDDQFSVERPDGSNFTLKIRSTKLEDSAMYFCASSVGGGHLSYNEQFFGPGTRLTVL.

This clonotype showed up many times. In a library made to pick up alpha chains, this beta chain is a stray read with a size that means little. The CDR3 region is CASSLVLGSPGELFF. The CDR3 bases are TGTGCCAGCAGCTTGGTATTGGGGAGTCCCGGGGAGCTGTTTTTT. The genes are TRBV5-6 and TRBJ2-2; tentative D call: TRBD2 (5 bases). The V end lost 0 bases, the J end lost 6 bases, and 12 bases lay between the germline ends. The CDR3 has 15 residues. Germline loops: CDR1 SGHDT, CDR2 YYEEEE. The full variable domain, rest sourced from reference TRBV5-6 and TRBJ2-2, is DAGVTQSPTHLIKTRGQQVTLRCSPKSGHDTVSWYQQALGQGPQFIFQYYEEEERQRGNFPDRFSGHQFPNYSSELNVNALLLGDSALYLCASSLVLGSPGELFFGEGSRLTVL.

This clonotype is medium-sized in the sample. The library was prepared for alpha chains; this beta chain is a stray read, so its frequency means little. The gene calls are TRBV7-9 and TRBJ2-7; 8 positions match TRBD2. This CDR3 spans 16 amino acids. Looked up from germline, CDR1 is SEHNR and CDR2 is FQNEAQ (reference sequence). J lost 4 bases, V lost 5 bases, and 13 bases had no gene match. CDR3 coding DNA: TGTGCCAGCAGCCCTTCACTAGCGGTGGGATTGTACGAGCAGTACTTC. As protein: CASSPSLAVGLYEQYF.

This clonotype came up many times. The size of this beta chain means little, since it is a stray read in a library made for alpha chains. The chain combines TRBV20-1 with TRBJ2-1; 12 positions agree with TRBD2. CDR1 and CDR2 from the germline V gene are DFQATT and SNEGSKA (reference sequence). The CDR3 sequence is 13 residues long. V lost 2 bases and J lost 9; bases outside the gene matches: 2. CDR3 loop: CSARLAGGVEQFF. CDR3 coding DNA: TGCAGTGCTAGACTAGCGGGAGGGGTTGAGCAGTTCTTC.

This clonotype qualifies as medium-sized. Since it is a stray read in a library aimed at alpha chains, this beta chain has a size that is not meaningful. The CDR3 loop is CSARDLSTDTQYF. The CDR3 DNA sequence: TGCAGTGCCAGGGACCTCAGCACAGATACGCAGTATTTT. V is TRBV20-1 and J is TRBJ2-3; D is tentatively TRBD1 or TRBD2 (5 bases each). Germline V lookup: CDR1 DFQATT, CDR2 SNEGSKA (reference sequence). CDR3 size: 13 residues. Between the trimmed V and J ends, which lost 6 bases and 0 bases, there was a span of 10 bases.

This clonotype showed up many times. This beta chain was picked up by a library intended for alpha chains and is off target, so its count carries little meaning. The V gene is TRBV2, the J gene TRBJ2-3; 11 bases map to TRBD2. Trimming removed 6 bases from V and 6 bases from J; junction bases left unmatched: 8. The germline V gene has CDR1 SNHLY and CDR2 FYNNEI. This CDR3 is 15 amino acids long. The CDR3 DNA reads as TGTGCCAGCAGGACTAGCGGGAATATCGCGGATACGCAGTATTTT. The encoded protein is CASRTSGNIADTQYF.

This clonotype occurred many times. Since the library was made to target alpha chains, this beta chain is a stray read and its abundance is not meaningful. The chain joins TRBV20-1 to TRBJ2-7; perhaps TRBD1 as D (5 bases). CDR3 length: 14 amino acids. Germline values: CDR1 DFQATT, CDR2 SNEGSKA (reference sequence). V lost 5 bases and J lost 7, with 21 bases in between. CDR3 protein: CSAPRITGSKEQYF. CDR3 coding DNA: TGCAGTGCTCCGAGGATTACAGGTAGTAAGGAGCAGTACTTC.

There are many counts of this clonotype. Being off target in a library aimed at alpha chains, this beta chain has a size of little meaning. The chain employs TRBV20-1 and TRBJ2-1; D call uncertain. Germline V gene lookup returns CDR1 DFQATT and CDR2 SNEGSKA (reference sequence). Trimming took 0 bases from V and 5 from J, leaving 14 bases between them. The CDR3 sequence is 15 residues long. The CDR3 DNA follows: TGCAGTGCTAGAGATCCAGTTCGAACTGACAATGAGCAGTTCTTC. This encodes CSARDPVRTDNEQFF.

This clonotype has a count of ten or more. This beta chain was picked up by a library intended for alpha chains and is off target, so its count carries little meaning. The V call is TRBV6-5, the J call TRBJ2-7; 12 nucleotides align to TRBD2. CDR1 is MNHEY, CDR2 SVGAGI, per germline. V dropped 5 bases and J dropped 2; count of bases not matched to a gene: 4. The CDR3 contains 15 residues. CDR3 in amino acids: CASSLGLAGPYEQYF. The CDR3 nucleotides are TGTGCCAGCAGTCTGGGACTAGCGGGTCCCTACGAGCAGTACTTC.

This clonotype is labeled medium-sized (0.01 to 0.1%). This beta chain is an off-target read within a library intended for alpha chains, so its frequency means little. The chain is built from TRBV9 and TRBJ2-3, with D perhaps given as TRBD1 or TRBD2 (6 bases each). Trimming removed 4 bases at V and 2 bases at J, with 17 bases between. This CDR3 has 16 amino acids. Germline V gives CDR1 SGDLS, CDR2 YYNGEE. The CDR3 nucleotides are TGTGCCAGCAGCCCCCGGGGGCCCCCCCACACAGATACGCAGTATTTT. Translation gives CASSPRGPPHTDTQYF.